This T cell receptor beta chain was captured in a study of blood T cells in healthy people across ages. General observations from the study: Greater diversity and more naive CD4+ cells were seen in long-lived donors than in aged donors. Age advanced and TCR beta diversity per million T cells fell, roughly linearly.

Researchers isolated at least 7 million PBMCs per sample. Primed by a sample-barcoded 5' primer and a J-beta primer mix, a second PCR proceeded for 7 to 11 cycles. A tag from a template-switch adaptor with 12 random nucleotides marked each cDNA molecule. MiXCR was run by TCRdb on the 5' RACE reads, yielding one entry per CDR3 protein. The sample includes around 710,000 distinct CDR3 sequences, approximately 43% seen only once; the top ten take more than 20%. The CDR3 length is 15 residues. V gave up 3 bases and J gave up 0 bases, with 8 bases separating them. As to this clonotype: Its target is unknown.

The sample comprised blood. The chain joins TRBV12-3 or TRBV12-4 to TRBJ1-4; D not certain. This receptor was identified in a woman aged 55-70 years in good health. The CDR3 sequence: CASSFGVATNEKLFF. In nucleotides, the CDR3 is TGTGCCAGCAGTTTCGGAGTTGCAACTAATGAAAAACTGTTTTTT.